This TCR beta chain was documented in a study of blood T cell repertoires in COVID-19. About the study: Samples taken during acute and convalescent COVID-19 were collected in the United States, Italy and Spain. Sources were T cells, B-cell-depleted T cells, or PBMCs; the material itself was cDNA or gDNA.

In the original analysis: Estimation of nucleated cell counts was performed using reference gene primer amplification. TCRdb's copy holds only in-frame clones and misses some; the assay was immunoSEQ multiplex PCR. That table is the source of V, J and clone size, and D and trimming were worked out from the DNA. The data contain some 200,000 clones, approximately 84% of them singletons. V lost 6 bases, J lost 1 base, and 16 bases lay in between. Looked up from germline, CDR1 is MDHEN and CDR2 is SYDVKM. This CDR3 region has 16 residues. Sequenced sample: peripheral blood. The rearrangement links TRBV28 to TRBJ1-3, with D tentatively TRBD1 (6 bases). The clonotype originates from an elderly man with acute or convalescent COVID-19. The CDR3: CASRKVTQGSGNTIYF. In DNA, the CDR3 is TGTGCCAGCAGAAAAGTGACACAGGGATCTGGAAACACCATATATTTT.